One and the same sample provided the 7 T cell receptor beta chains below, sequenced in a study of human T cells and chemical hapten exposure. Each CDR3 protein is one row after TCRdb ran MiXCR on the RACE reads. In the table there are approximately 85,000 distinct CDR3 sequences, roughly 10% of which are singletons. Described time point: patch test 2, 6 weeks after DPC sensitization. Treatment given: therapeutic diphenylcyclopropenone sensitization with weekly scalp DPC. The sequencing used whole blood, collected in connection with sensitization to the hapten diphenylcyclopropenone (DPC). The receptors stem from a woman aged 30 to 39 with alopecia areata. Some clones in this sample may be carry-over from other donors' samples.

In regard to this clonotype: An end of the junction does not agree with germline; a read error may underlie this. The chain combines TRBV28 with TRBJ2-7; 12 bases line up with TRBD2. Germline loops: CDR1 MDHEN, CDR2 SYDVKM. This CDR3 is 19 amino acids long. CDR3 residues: CVSSSNQWTSGKDTYEQYF. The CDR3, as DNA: TGTGTCAGCAGTTCAAACCAATGGACTAGCGGGAAGGACACTTACGAGCAGTACTTC.

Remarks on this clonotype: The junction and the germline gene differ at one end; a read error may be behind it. The DNA of the CDR3 is TGTGTCAGCAGCCCGGGGGCTAGCGGAGGCTTCACAGATACGCAGTATTTT. It translates to CVSSPGASGGFTDTQYF. The V and J genes are TRBV4-2 and TRBJ2-3, with D perhaps TRBD2 (7 bases). CDR1 is LGHNA and CDR2 is YNFKEQ in the germline V gene. The CDR3 is 17 residues long.

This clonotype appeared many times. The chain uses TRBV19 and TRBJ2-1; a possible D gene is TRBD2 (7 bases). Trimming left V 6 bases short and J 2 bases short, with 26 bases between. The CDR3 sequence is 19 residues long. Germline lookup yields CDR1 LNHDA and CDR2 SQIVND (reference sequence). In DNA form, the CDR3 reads TGTGCCAGTAGGCCCTCGGGGGCGGGAGCGTCCTGGACCTACAATGAGCAGTTCTTC. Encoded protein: CASRPSGAGASWTYNEQFF. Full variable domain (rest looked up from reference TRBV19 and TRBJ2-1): DGGITQSPKYLFRKEGQNVTLSCEQNLNHDAMYWYRQDPGQGLRLIYYSQIVNDFQKGDIAEGYSVSREKKESFPLTVTSAQKNPTAFYLCASRPSGAGASWTYNEQFFGPGTRLTVL.

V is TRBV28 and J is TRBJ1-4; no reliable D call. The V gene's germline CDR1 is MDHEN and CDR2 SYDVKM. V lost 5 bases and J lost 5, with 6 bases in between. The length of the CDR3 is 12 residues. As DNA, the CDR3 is TGTGCCAGCAGTCCTTTAAATGAAAAACTGTTTTTT. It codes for CASSPLNEKLFF.

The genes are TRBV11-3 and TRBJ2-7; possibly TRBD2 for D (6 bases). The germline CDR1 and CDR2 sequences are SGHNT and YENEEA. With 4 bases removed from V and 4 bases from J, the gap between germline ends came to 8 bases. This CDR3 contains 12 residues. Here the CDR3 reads CASSYSGYEQYF. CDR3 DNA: TGTGCCAGCAGCTATAGCGGATACGAGCAGTACTTC. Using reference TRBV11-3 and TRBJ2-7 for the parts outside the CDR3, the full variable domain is EAGVVQSPRYKIIEKKQPVAFWCNPISGHNTLYWYLQNLGQGPELLIRYENEEAVDDSQLPKDRFSAERLKGVDSTLKIQPAELGDSAVYLCASSYSGYEQYFGPGTRLTVT.

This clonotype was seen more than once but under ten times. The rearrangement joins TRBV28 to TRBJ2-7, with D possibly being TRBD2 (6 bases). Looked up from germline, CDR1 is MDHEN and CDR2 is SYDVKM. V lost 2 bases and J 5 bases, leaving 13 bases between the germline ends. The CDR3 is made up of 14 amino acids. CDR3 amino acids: CASSLDGSLNEQYF. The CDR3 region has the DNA TGTGCCAGCAGTTTAGACGGGAGTCTCAACGAGCAGTACTTC.

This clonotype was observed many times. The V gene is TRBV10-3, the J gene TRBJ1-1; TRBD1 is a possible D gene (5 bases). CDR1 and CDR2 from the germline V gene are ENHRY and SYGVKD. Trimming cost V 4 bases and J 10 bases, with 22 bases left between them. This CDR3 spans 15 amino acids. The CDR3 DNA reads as TGTGCCATCAGTGCCCGGGACGGTATTATGTTTGGAGCTTTCTTT. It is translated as CAISARDGIMFGAFF.